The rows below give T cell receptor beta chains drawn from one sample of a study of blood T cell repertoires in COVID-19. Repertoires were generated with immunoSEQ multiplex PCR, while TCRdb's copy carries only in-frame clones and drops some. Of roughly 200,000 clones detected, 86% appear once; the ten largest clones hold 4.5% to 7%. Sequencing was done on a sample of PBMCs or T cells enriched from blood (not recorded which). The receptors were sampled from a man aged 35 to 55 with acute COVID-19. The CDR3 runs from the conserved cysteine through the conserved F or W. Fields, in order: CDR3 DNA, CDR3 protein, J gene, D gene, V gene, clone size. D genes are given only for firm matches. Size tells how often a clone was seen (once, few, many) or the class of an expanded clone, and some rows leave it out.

TGTGCCAGTAGTGGACCGGGACTAGCGGGATTGGGGGAGCTGTTTTTT CASSGPGLAGLGELFF TRBJ2-2 TRBD2 TRBV19 few
TGTGCCAGCAGGAGCCCCGCGAACACTGAAGCTTTCTTT CASRSPANTEAFF TRBJ1-1 . TRBV12-3/TRBV12-4 .
TGTGCCAGCAGCACCGTAAGCCAGGGGCACTATGGCTACACCTTC CASSTVSQGHYGYTF TRBJ1-2 . TRBV7-9 .
TGTGCCACCAGTGATTCAACAGGGGGCGATGAAAAACTGTTTTTT CATSDSTGGDEKLFF TRBJ1-4 TRBD1 TRBV24-1 .
TGTGCCAGCAGCGCGGGGACAGCGCGTTTGGGGGAGCAGTACTTC CASSAGTARLGEQYF TRBJ2-7 . TRBV5-4 .
TGTGCCAGCAGCTTGGCGACTAGCGGGAGGGCCCGGGAGACCCAGTACTTC CASSLATSGRARETQYF TRBJ2-5 TRBD2 TRBV5-4 .
TGTGCCAGCAACCTAGGACAGGGGGCCGGGGAGCAGTACTTC CASNLGQGAGEQYF TRBJ2-7 TRBD1 TRBV28 .
TGTGCCATCACTACAGGGGGAGATCAGCCCCAGCATTTT CAITTGGDQPQHF TRBJ1-5 TRBD1 TRBV10-3 .
TGTGCCTGGAGTCTAGGGACAAACGAGCAGTACTTC CAWSLGTNEQYF TRBJ2-7 . TRBV30 .
TGCGCCAGCAGCCACTCCGGCGGGGACACTGAAGCTTTCTTT CASSHSGGDTEAFF TRBJ1-1 . TRBV4-1 .
TGTGCCTGGAGCGTCAGACATCTCCTCTATGGCTACACCTTC CAWSVRHLLYGYTF TRBJ1-2 . TRBV30 .
TGTGCCAGCAGCGTTAGCGGGACAGATGCCTACGAGCAGTACTTC CASSVSGTDAYEQYF TRBJ2-7 . TRBV9 .
TGTGCCAGCAGTTCCCCGGGACAGGGCTTCCACGAGCAGTACTTC CASSSPGQGFHEQYF TRBJ2-7 TRBD1 TRBV28 .
TGCAGCGTGGAAGACAGGGGATTTGGCAAGTTCTTC CSVEDRGFGKFF TRBJ2-1 TRBD1 TRBV29-1 once
TGTGCCAGCAGTGACAGGGCCGGCAATCAGCCCCAGCATTTT CASSDRAGNQPQHF TRBJ1-5 . TRBV2 .
TGTGCCAGCAGCCGAGGGGACAGGGGCATGAACACTGAAGCTTTCTTT CASSRGDRGMNTEAFF TRBJ1-1 TRBD1 TRBV11-2 .
TGTGCCAGCAGCTTCGGTTTTATAGAGACCCAGTACTTC CASSFGFIETQYF TRBJ2-5 . TRBV11-1 .
TGCGCCAGCAGCCAAGACGGCACTAGCGGTAGCACAGATACGCAGTATTTT CASSQDGTSGSTDTQYF TRBJ2-3 TRBD2 TRBV4-1 .
TGTGCCAGCAGCCAAGAGAAGGGACTAGATGGAAACACCATATATTTT CASSQEKGLDGNTIYF TRBJ1-3 . TRBV4-2 .
TGTGCCACCAGCCGACCAGGGTCCCTAGGGTTTGGAAACACCATATATTTT CATSRPGSLGFGNTIYF TRBJ1-3 . TRBV15 .
TGTGCCAGCAGCTTAGATTTCGGGACCCAGTACTTC CASSLDFGTQYF TRBJ2-5 . TRBV7-9 .
TGCGCCAGCAGCGCGGGACAGGCCCAAGAGACCCAGTACTTC CASSAGQAQETQYF TRBJ2-5 TRBD1 TRBV5-1 .
TGTGCCAGCAGTTTATCGGGACAGGGGGGTTCCTCCTTC CASSLSGQGGSSF TRBJ1-2 TRBD1 TRBV28 .
TGTGCCAGCAGCTTGCAGGGCCGTAGCTCTGGAAACACCATATATTTT CASSLQGRSSGNTIYF TRBJ1-3 . TRBV7-2 .
TGTGCCAGTAGACACGACAGGGACAATCAGCCCCAGCATTTT CASRHDRDNQPQHF TRBJ1-5 TRBD1 TRBV19 few
TGTGCCAGCAGCTCCTTAGACAGGGTGGCCGAGACCCAGTACTTC CASSSLDRVAETQYF TRBJ2-5 TRBD1 TRBV28 .
TGTGCCAGCAGCCAGACAGACACTGAAGCTTTCTTT CASSQTDTEAFF TRBJ1-1 . TRBV3-1/TRBV3-2 .
TGTGCCAGCAGCTCAAAGGGGGGGTCTGAAGCTTTCTTT CASSSKGGSEAFF TRBJ1-1 . TRBV7-3 .
TGTGCCAGCAGTTTATTACAGGGGAGTTCACCCCTCCACTTT CASSLLQGSSPLHF TRBJ1-6 TRBD1 TRBV28 .
TGTGCCAGCCATCCGGGGCGGGGTACTAATGAAGCTTTCTTT CASHPGRGTNEAFF TRBJ1-1 . TRBV9 .
TGTGCTAGTGGTTTGGTACGGGGGGGGTTGACACCAGATACGCAGTATTTT CASGLVRGGLTPDTQYF TRBJ2-3 TRBD2 TRBV12-5 .
TGTGCCAGCAGCTCCGTGATAGCGGGCAATGAGCAGTTCTTC CASSSVIAGNEQFF TRBJ2-1 TRBD2 TRBV6-5 .
TGTGCCAGCAGTTTTTCCCCGGGACACAACCCAGATGATACGCAGTATTTT CASSFSPGHNPDDTQYF TRBJ2-3 . TRBV27 .
TGTGCCAGTAAGGGCAGGGCGATCGATGAAGCTTTCTTT CASKGRAIDEAFF TRBJ1-1 . TRBV19 .
TGCGCCAGCAGCCAAGATCAGGGGGATAATTCACCCCTCCACTTT CASSQDQGDNSPLHF TRBJ1-6 TRBD1 TRBV4-3 few
TGTGCCAGCAGTAAAACGCGAGTGCGGCGTCACTACGAGCAGTACTTC CASSKTRVRRHYEQYF TRBJ2-7 . TRBV2 few
TGTGCCAGCAGCTTAGCTAGCGGGAGAGGGAGCACAGATACGCAGTATTTT CASSLASGRGSTDTQYF TRBJ2-3 TRBD2 TRBV7-2 .
TGTGCCAGCAGCTTAGGACGACTTCGCTCTGGAAACACCATATATTTT CASSLGRLRSGNTIYF TRBJ1-3 . TRBV7-8 .
TGTGCCAGCAGCGTCCGACAGGGAAACCAGCCCCAGCATTTT CASSVRQGNQPQHF TRBJ1-5 TRBD1 TRBV5-8 .
TGTGCCAGCAGCCTTCCCGTCCCGGATGAGCAGTTCTTC CASSLPVPDEQFF TRBJ2-1 . TRBV11-2 .
TGTGCCTGGAGCGTGGGACTAGAAGTCGAGACCCAGTACTTC CAWSVGLEVETQYF TRBJ2-5 TRBD2 TRBV30 .
TGTGCCAGCTCCCGACAGGGGGCTGACAACGAGCAGTACTTC CASSRQGADNEQYF TRBJ2-7 TRBD1 TRBV18 .
TGTGCCAGCAGCCCCTTGGGGGCGGCCCTGCGTAATGAGCAGTTCTTC CASSPLGAALRNEQFF TRBJ2-1 . TRBV7-8 once
TGTGCCAGCAGACAGGCGCTGATGCGAGCTTTCTTT CASRQALMRAFF TRBJ1-1 . TRBV2 once
TGTGCCAGCAGCGCAGCTACAGGGTTGGGTGAAAAACTGTTTTTT CASSAATGLGEKLFF TRBJ1-4 . TRBV9 few
TGTGCCAGCAGGGACAGGGTGACCAAAAACATTCAGTACTTC CASRDRVTKNIQYF TRBJ2-4 TRBD1 TRBV2 .
TGCGCCAGCAGCGACGGACAGCAGACGTCCGAGCAGTACTTC CASSDGQQTSEQYF TRBJ2-7 . TRBV5-1 .
TGCAGCGGCCGCGACAGGGTTTGGCCAGATACGCAGTATTTT CSGRDRVWPDTQYF TRBJ2-3 TRBD1 TRBV29-1 .
TGTGCCAGCAGCTTAACCGGGGCTGGGGCCAACGTCCTGACTTTC CASSLTGAGANVLTF TRBJ2-6 . TRBV5-8 once
TGTGCCAGCAGCTTAGGAAGGGGTCGTGGATACGAGCAGTACTTC CASSLGRGRGYEQYF TRBJ2-7 . TRBV13 .